This T cell receptor beta chain was documented in a study of cytomegalovirus exposure and HLA in healthy donors. Study-level points and caveats: A later analysis revealed that TCR association rates differed between HLA loci, peaking at DRB1 and bottoming out at HLA-C. Later genetic work tied a missense DCLRE1C variant to beta-chain V and J trimming. Using a false discovery rate of 0.05, a later analysis showed that 15,000 to 20,000 TCR beta sequences were associated with HLA alleles.

The PCR was carried out with 60 Vbeta primers and 13 Jbeta primers. As originally analysed: Per a later analysis, the number of unique TCR beta chains was roughly 87 million, of which roughly 9.9 million were shared. The table came from immunoSEQ multiplex PCR; TCRdb's copy has only in-frame clones and leaves some out. V, J and clone size derive from that table, while D and trimming were established from the DNA sequence. Among about 160,000 clones listed, around 79% were seen once. Of note for this clone: Its specificity is not known.

There are 16 residues in the CDR3. The V gene end was trimmed by 4 bases and the J gene end by 8 bases; junction bases not matched to a gene: 14. Germline CDR1 is MGHRA and CDR2 is YSYEKL. This receptor was obtained from a human donor in good health. V is TRBV4-1 and J is TRBJ2-1; 7 bases map to TRBD2. What was sequenced was PBMCs. DNA of the CDR3: TGCGCCAGCAGCCTCTATTATGGCGGGAGCATCGATGAGCAGTTCTTC. Protein product: CASSLYYGGSIDEQFF.